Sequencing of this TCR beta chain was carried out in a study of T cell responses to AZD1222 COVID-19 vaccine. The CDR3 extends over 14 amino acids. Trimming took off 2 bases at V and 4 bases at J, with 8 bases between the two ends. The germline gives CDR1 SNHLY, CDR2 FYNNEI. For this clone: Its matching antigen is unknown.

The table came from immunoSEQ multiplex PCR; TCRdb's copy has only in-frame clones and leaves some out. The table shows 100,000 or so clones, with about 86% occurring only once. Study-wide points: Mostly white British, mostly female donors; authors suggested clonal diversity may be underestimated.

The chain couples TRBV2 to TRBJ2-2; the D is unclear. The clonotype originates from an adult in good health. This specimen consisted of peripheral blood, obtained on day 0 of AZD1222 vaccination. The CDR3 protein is CASSERARTGELFF. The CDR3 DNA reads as TGTGCCAGCAGTGAAAGGGCCCGCACCGGGGAGCTGTTTTTT. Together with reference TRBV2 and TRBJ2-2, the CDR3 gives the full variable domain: EPEVTQTPSHQVTQMGQEVILRCVPISNHLYFYWYRQILGQKVEFLVSFYNNEISEKSEIFDDQFSVERPDGSNFTLKIRSTKLEDSAMYFCASSERARTGELFFGEGSRLTVL.